A single T cell receptor beta chain is shown here with its context. Its antigen remains unknown. Treatment noted: about 20 received Ad26.COV2.S at low or high dose, single or two shots; several received placebo; per-sample allocation not given. The investigators took samples on day 63 after the first vaccine or placebo injection. These data come from a study of Ad26.COV2.S vaccination and SARS-CoV-2 variants. On the study more broadly: Participants got Ad26.COV2.S intramuscularly, once or twice 56 days apart. Regarding the study as a whole: Researchers cautioned that TCR breadth and depth analyses may have underestimated total T cell responses.

The CDR3 length is 12 residues. Trimming removed 4 bases from V and 3 bases from J, with 7 bases in between. Per the germline V gene, CDR1 is GTSNPN and CDR2 is SVGIG (reference sequence). Using immunoSEQ multiplex PCR, the repertoire was profiled, and TCRdb retains in-frame clones only, with some absent. The sample contains around 450,000 clones, approximately 90% of which appear only once. The J gene is TRBJ1-3, the V gene TRBV30, with unresolved D. The material was peripheral blood, obtained in a trial of Ad26.COV2.S vaccine versus placebo. The TCR comes from a person between 18 and 65 years old who received the Ad26.COV2.S COVID-19 vaccine or a placebo. The DNA of the CDR3 is TGTGCCTGGAACAGTGGTGGAAACACCATATATTTT. Translated, it gives CAWNSGGNTIYF. The full variable domain, its missing parts supplied by reference TRBV30 and TRBJ1-3, is SQTIHQWPATLVQPVGSPLSLECTVEGTSNPNLYWYRQAAGRGLQLLFYSVGIGQISSEVPQNLSASRPQDRQFILSSKKLLLSDSGFYLCAWNSGGNTIYFGEGSWLTVV.